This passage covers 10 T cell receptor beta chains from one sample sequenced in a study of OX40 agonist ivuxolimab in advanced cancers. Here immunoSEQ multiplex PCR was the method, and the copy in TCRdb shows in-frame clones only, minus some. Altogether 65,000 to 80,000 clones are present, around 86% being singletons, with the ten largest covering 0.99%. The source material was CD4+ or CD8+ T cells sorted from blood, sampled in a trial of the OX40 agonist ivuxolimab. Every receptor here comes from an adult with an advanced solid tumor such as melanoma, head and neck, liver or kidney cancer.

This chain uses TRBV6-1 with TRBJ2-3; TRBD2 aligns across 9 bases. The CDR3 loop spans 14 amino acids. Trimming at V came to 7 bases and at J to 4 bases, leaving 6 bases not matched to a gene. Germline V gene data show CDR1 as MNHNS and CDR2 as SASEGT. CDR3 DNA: TGTGCCAGCACGCGGACTAGCGAGTCAGATACGCAGTATTTT. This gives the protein CASTRTSESDTQYF.

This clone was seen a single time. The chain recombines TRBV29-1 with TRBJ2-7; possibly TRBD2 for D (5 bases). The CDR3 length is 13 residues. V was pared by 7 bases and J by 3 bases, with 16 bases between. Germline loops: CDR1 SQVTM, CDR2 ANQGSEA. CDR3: CSALGSGNYEQYF. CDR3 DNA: TGCAGCGCCCTAGGGAGCGGAAACTACGAGCAGTACTTC.

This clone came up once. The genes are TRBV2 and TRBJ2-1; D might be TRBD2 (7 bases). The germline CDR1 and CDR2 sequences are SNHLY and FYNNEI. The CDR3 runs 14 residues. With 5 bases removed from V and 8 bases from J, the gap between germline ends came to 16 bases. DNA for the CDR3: TGTGCCAGCAGTCCAAGGGGGGGCCAATATGAGCAGTTCTTC. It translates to CASSPRGGQYEQFF.

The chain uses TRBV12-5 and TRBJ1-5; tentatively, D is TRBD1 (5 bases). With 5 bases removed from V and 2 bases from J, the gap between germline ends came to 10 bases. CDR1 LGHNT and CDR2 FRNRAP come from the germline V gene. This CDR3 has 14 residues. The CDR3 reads CASGPRDGNQPQHF. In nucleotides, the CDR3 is TGTGCTAGTGGTCCCCGGGACGGCAATCAGCCCCAGCATTTT.

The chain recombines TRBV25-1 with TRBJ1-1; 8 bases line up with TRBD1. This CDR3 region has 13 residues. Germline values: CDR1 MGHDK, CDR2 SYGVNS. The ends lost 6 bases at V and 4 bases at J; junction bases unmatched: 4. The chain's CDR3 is CASRSTGGTEAFF. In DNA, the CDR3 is TGTGCCAGCAGATCAACAGGGGGCACTGAAGCTTTCTTT.

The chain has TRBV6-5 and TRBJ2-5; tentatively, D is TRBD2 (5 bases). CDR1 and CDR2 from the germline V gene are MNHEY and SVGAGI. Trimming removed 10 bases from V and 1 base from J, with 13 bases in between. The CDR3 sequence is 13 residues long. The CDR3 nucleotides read TGTGCCACCCGGATTGAGGGCCAAGAGACCCAGTACTTC. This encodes CATRIEGQETQYF.

CDR3 DNA sequence: TGCGCCAGCAGTGAGCTAACAGGGGTTTTTGATCAGCCCCAGCATTTT. Its protein is CASSELTGVFDQPQHF. The chain recombines TRBV10-2 with TRBJ1-5, with TRBD1 identical over 7 bases. Germline values: CDR1 WSHSY, CDR2 SAAADI. The CDR3 covers 16 residues. V shed 2 bases, J shed 5 bases, and the junction held 9 bases outside the gene matches.

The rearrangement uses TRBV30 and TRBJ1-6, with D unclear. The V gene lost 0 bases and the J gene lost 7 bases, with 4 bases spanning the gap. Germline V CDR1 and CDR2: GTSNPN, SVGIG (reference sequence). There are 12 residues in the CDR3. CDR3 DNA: TGTGCCTGGAGTGTCTTGAATTCACCCCTCCACTTT. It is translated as CAWSVLNSPLHF.

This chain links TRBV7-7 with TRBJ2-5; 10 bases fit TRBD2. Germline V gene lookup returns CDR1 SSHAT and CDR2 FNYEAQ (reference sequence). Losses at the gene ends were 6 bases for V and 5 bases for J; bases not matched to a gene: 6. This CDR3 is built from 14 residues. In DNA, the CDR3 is TGTGCCAGCAGTCTTCCGGGACTAGCGGAGACCCAGTACTTC. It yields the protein CASSLPGLAETQYF.

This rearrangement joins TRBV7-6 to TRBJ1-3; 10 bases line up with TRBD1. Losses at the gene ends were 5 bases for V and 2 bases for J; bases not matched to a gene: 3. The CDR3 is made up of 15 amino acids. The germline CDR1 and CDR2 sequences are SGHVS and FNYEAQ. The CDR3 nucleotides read TGTGCCAGCAGCGCGGGACAGGGGACTGGAAACACCATATATTTT. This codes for CASSAGQGTGNTIYF.